This paragraph covers one TCR beta chain sequence. The antigen it binds to is not known. Base qualities were left out, and no much larger clone turns up one base away. CD8 naive samples were CD45RO-negative cells positively selected for CCR7, giving a CD45RA+CCR7+ population that excluded TemRA cells. Donors were healthy HIV-negative adults with no recently reported acute infections or vaccinations. Every donor was a Caucasian adult residing in Nashville, Tennessee, USA. After blood collection by leukapheresis, PBMCs were isolated using Ficoll-Histopaque density gradient centrifugation and then cryopreserved in the vapor phase of liquid nitrogen. Analytical flow cytometry was used to check the purity and quantity of every magnetically sorted T cell population. Genomic DNA was isolated from each sorted fraction and quantified by UV absorbance on a Nanodrop 2000c. Using the deep immunoSEQ assay, multiplex PCR amplified TCR CDR3 regions from genomic DNA. Extracted genomic DNA from each cell subset was distributed evenly across all wells of several immunoSEQ 96-well plates, and each plate was treated as a replicate. Each replicate PCR for sorted subsets received roughly 200 ng genomic DNA, equal to about 30,000 T cell genomes. Purified libraries were quantified with a Qubit 3.0 fluorometer, sized on a Bioanalyzer 2100, and re-quantified with the KAPA Library Quantification kit. Every immunoSEQ 96-well plate was sequenced on a separate single-read 150-cycle Illumina NextSeq 550 flow cell. Processing in the source paper ran as follows. The immunoSEQ output contained only junctional sequences without quality scores, so filtering could not match that applied to full-length reads. To assign V/J genes and CDR3, sequences were annotated using PyIR, a Python wrapper for IgBLAST v1.9, with IMGT germline references. Reads were removed for weak V/J assignments (E-value above 1e-6), missing CDR3, stop codons, out-of-frame junctions, or ambiguous translated residues. A V3J clonotype was defined by an identical inferred V gene, J gene, and CDR3 amino acid sequence. To compute the percentage overlap between repertoires, the number of shared unique clonotypes was divided by the size of the smaller repertoire. Richness of each repertoire was evaluated using RTK rarefaction, the Chao1 estimator, and Recon v2.1 estimates of unobserved clonotypes. OLGA was used to compute generation probabilities for all TCRbeta clonotypes that the gDNA method yielded from a handful of donors. TCRdb carries this immuneACCESS record with in-frame sequences only. Its versions omit some clonotypes, under half of them owing to an unresolved V gene in the studies checked, with the rest unexplained. That table is the source of V, J and clone size, and D and trimming were worked out from the DNA. A total of approximately 650,000 clones appear in this sample, roughly 95% of them only once. 0.085% to 0.11% of the sample is held by the ten biggest clonotypes.

The record originates from a study of shared clonotypes between healthy human individuals (dated by TCRdb to about 2020). Looking at the study overall: Two women and a few men aged 18 to 49 years were included in the cohort. Libraries were prepared and TCR repertoires were sequenced by different laboratories using diverse techniques, in order to increase sequencing depth and limit assay-specific biases. The study deeply sequenced blood TCR repertoires of about five healthy adults to estimate repertoire size and the extent of clonotype sharing between individuals. For each donor, CD4 naive and CD4 memory were each given three plates, CD8 naive was given two plates, and CD8 memory was given one plate. Between about 0.8 and 8.9 billion PBMCs per donor were obtained by leukapheresis. Beyond this particular receptor, the publication reports: Pairwise subsampling indicated that sequencing depth was expected to affect the degree of clonotype sharing among donors. Clonotypes shared by all four sorted-subset donors showed higher generation probabilities than non-shared clonotypes. Across several donors, roughly 5% of naive CD4, around 3.5% of naive CD8, around 2.5% of memory CD4, and 0.3% to 0.45% of memory CD8 clonotypes were shared. Naive subsets generally had larger estimated clonotype richness than memory subsets. Sampling was restricted to blood, and TCR repertoires in tissues likely differ from the TCR repertoires found in blood. The small number of donors limited the genetic and exposure-history diversity represented. Rarefaction of sorted-subset datasets indicated incomplete sequencing despite the large sequencing depth.

Trimming costs V 6 bases and J 7 bases, and their ends lie 16 bases apart. Inclusive of the bounding cysteine and phenylalanine, the CDR3 is 13 residues long. The kept DNA is CDR3 alone, 39 bases in frame from the first base. For CDR1 and CDR2, the germline V gene (reference sequence) lists MNHNY and SVGAGI. The rearrangement joined TRBV6-6 to TRBJ2-7; TRBD2 is possibly the D segment (6 matching bases). This TCR was recovered from a woman between 25 and 40 years old in good health. The sample consisted of naive CD8+ T cells sorted from blood. Per the publication, the cell subset or site label means: CD45RA+CCR7+. The nucleotide sequence reads as follows: TGTGCCAGCAGGGAGGCCGGGAGTTTTGAGCAGTACTTC. Its protein product is CASREAGSFEQYF.